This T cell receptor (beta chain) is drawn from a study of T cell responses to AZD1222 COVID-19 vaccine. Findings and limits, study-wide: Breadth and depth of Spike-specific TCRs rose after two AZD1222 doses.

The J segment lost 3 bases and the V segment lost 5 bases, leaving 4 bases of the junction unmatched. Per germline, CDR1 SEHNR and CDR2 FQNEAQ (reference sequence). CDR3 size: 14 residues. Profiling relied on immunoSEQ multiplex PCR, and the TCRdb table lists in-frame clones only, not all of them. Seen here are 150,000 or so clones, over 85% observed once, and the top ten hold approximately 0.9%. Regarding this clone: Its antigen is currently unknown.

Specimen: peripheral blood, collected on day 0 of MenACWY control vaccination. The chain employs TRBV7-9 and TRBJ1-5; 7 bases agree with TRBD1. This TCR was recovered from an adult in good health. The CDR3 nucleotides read TGTGCCAGCAGCCCCACAGGGGACAATCAGCCCCAGCATTTT. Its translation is CASSPTGDNQPQHF.